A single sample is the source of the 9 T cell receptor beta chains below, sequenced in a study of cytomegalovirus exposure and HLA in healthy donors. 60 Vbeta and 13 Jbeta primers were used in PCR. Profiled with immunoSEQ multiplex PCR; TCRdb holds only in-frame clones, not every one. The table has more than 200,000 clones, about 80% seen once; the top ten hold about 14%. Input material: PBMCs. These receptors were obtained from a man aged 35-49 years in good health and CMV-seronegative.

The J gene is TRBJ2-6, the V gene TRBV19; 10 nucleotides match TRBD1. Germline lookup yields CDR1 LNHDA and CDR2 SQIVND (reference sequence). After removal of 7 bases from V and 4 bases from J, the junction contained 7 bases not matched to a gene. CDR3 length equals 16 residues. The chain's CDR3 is CASKPDRGPGANVLTF. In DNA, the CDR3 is TGTGCCAGTAAGCCCGACAGGGGGCCCGGGGCCAACGTCCTGACTTTC.

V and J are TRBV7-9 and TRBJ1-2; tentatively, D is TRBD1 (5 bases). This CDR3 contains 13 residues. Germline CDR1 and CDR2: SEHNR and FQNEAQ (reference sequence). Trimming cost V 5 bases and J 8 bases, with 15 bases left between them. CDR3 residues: CASSPSGGMGYTF. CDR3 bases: TGTGCCAGCAGCCCCTCCGGGGGTATGGGCTACACCTTC.

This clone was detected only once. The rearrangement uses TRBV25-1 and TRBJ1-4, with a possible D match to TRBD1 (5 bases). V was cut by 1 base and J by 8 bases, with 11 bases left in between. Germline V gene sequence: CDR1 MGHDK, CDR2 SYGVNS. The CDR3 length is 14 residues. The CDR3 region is CASSESQGSEKLFF. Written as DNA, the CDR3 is TGTGCCAGCAGTGAATCCCAGGGATCGGAAAAACTGTTTTTT. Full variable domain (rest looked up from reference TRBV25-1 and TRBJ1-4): EADIYQTPRYLVIGTGKKITLECSQTMGHDKMYWYQQDPGMELHLIHYSYGVNSTEKGDLSSESTVSRIRTEHFPLTLESARPSHTSQYLCASSESQGSEKLFFGSGTQLSVL.

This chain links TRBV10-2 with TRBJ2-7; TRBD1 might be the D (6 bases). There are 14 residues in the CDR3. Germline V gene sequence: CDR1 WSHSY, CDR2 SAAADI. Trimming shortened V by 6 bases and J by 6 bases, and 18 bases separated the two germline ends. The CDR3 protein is CASRGHTGKSEQYF. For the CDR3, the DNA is TGCGCCAGCAGGGGACACACCGGGAAATCCGAGCAGTACTTC.

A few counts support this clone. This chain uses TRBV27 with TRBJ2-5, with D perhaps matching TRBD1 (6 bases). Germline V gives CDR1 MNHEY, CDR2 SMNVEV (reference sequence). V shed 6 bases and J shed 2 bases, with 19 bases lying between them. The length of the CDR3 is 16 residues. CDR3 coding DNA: TGTGCCAGCAGCTCCCTTGGGGGCGGAACACAAGAGACCCAGTACTTC. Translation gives CASSSLGGGTQETQYF.

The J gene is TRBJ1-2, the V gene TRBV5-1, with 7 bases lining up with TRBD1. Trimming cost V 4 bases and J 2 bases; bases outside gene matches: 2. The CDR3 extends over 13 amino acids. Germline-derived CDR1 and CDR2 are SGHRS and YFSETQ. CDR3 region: CASSQGQNYGYTF. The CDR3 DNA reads TGCGCCAGCAGCCAGGGACAGAACTATGGCTACACCTTC.

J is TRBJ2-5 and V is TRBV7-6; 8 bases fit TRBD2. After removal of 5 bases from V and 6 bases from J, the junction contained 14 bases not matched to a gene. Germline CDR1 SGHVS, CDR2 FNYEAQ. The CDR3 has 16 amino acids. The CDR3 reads CASSPGSLGGAQTQYF. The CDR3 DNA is TGTGCCAGCAGCCCCGGTAGCCTCGGGGGGGCGCAGACCCAGTACTTC.

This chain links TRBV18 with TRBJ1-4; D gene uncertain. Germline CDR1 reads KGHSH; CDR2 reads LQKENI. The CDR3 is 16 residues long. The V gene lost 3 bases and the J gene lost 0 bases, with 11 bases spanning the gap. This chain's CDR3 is CASSPRHLTTNEKLFF. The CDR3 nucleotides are TGTGCCAGCTCACCTAGACATCTGACAACTAATGAAAAACTGTTTTTT.

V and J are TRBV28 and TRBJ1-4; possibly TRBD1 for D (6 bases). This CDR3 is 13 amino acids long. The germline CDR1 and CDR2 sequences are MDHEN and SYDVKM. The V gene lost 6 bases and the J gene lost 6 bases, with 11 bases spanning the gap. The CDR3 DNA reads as TGTGCCAGCAGGGGGGCGGCTGATGAAAAACTGTTTTTT. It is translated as CASRGAADEKLFF. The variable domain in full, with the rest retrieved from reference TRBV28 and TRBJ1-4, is DVKVTQSSRYLVKRTGEKVFLECVQDMDHENMFWYRQDPGLGLRLIYFSYDVKMKEKGDIPEGYSVSREKKERFSLILESASTNQTSMYLCASRGAADEKLFFGSGTQLSVL.